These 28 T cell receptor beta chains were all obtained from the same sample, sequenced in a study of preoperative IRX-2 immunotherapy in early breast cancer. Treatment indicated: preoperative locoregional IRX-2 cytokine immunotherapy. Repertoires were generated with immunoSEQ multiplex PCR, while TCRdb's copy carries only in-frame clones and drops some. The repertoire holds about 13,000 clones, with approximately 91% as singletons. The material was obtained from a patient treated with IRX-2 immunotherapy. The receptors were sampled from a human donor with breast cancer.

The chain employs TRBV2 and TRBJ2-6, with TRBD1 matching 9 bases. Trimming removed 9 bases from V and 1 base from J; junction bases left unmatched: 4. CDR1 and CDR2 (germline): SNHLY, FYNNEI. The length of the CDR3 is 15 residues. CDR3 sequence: CARGQGNSGANVLTF. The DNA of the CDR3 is TGTGCCAGAGGACAGGGGAATTCTGGGGCCAACGTCCTGACTTTC.

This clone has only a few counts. Here the CDR3 DNA reads TGCGCCAGCAGCCAGAACTATGGCTACACCTTC. It is translated as CASSQNYGYTF. The chain combines TRBV4-1 with TRBJ1-2, with D uncertain. This CDR3 is built from 11 residues. In germline, CDR1 is MGHRA, CDR2 YSYEKL. Trimming pared 3 bases from V and 2 bases from J, leaving 1 base between.

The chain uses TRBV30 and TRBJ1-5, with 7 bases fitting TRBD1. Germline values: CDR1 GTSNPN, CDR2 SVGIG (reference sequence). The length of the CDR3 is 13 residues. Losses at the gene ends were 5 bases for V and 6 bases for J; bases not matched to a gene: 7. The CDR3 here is CAWERQGGQPQHF. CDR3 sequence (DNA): TGTGCCTGGGAAAGACAGGGAGGTCAGCCCCAGCATTTT.

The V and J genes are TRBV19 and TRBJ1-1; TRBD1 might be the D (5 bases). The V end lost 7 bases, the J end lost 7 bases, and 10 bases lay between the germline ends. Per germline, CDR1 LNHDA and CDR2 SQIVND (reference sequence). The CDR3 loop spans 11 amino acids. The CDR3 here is CASTGNREAFF. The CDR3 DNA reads TGTGCCAGTACAGGGAACCGTGAAGCTTTCTTT.

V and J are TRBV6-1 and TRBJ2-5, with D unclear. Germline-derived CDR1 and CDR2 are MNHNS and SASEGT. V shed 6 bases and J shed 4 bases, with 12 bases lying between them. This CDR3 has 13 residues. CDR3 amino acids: CASSGSLAETQYF. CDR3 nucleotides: TGTGCCAGCAGCGGCTCACTGGCAGAGACCCAGTACTTC.

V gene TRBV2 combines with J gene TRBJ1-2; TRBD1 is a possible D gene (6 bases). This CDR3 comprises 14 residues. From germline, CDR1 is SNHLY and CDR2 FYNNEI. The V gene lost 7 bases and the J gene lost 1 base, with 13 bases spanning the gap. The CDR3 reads CASIQDSVNYGYTF. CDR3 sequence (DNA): TGTGCCAGCATTCAGGACAGTGTTAACTATGGCTACACCTTC.

DNA for the CDR3: TGTGCCAGCAGCAAAGGGCCCGGACGGGTTAATGAAAAACTGTTTTTT. It translates to CASSKGPGRVNEKLFF. J is TRBJ1-4 and V is TRBV21-1. TRBV21-1 constitutes a pseudogene. The CDR3 length is 16 residues.

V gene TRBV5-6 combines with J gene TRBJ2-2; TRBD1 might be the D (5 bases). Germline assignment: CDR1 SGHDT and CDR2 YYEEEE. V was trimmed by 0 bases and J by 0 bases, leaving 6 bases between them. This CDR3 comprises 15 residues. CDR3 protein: CASSLGQSNTGELFF. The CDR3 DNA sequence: TGTGCCAGCAGCTTGGGACAGTCGAACACCGGGGAGCTGTTTTTT.

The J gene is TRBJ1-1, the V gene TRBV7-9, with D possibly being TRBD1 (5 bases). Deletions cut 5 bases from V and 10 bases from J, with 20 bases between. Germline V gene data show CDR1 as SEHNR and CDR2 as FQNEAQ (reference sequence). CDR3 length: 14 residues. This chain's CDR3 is CASSPPGVGGGAFF. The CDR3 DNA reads TGTGCCAGCAGCCCCCCAGGTGTTGGGGGTGGAGCTTTCTTT.

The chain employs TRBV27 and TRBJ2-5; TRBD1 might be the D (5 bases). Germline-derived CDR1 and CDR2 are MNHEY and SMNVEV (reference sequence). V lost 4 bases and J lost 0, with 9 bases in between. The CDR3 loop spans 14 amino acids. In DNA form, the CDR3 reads TGTGCCAGCAGTTCGGCAGGGTACCAAGAGACCCAGTACTTC. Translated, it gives CASSSAGYQETQYF.

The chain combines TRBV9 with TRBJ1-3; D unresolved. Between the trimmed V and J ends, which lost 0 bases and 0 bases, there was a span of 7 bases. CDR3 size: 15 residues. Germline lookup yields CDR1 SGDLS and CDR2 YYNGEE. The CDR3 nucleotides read TGTGCCAGCAGCGTAGCTAGTCTCTCTGGAAACACCATATATTTT. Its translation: CASSVASLSGNTIYF.

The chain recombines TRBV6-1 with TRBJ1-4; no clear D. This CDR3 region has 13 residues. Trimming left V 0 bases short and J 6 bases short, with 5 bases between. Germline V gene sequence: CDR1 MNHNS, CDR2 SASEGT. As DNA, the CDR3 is TGTGCCAGCAGTGAAGCTCTGTATGAAAAACTGTTTTTT. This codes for CASSEALYEKLFF.

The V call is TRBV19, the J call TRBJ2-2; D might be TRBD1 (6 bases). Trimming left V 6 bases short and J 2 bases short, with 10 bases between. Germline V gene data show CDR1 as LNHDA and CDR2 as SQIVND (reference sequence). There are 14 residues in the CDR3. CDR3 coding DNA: TGTGCCAGTAGACCGGGACAAAACACCGGGGAGCTGTTTTTT. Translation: CASRPGQNTGELFF.

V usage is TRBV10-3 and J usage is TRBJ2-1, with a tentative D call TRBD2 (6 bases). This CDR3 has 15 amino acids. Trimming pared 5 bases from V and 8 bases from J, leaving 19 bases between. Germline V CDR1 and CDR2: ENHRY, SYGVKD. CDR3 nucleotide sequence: TGTGCCATCAGTTACAACGGGGGAATGGGCGATGAGCAGTTCTTC. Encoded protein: CAISYNGGMGDEQFF.

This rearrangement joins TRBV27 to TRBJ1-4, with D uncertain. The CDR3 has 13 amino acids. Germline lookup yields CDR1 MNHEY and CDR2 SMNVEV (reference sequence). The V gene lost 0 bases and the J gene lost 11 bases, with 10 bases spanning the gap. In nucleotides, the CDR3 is TGTGCCAGCAGTTTATCAGAGGGTGTGAAACTGTTTTTT. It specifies CASSLSEGVKLFF.

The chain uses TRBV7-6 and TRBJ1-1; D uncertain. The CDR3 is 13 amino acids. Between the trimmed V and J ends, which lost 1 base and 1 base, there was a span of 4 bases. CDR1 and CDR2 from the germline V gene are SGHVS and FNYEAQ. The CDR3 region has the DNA TGTGCCAGCAGCTTAGGTAGGAACACTGAAGCTTTCTTT. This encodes CASSLGRNTEAFF.

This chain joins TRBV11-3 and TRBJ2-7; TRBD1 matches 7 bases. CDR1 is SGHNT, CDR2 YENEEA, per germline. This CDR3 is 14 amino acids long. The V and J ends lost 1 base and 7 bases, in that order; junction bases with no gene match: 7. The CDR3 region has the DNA TGTGCCAGCAGCTTAGGCCCCCGACAGGGAGAGCAGTACTTC. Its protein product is CASSLGPRQGEQYF.

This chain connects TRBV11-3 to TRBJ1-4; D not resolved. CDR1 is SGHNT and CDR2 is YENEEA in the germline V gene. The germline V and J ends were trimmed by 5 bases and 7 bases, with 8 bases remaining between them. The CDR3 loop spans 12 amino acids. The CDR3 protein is CASSRYGEKLFF. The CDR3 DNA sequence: TGTGCCAGCAGCCGATACGGTGAAAAACTGTTTTTT.

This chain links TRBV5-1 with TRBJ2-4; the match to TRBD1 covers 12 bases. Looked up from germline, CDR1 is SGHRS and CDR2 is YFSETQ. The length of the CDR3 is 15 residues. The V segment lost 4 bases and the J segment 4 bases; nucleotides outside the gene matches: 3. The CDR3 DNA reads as TGCGCCAGCAGCCTGGGACAGGGGGCGAAAAACATTCAGTACTTC. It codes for CASSLGQGAKNIQYF.

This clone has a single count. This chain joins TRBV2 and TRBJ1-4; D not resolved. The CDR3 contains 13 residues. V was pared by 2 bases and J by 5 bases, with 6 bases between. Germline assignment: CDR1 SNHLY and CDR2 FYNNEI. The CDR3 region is CASSETWNEKLFF. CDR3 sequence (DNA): TGTGCCAGCAGTGAAACCTGGAATGAAAAACTGTTTTTT.

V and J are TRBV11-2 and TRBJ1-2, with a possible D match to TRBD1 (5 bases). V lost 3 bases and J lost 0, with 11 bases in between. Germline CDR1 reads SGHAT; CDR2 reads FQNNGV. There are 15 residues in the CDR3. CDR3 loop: CASSLGENTNYGYTF. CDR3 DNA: TGTGCCAGCAGCTTGGGGGAGAACACTAACTATGGCTACACCTTC. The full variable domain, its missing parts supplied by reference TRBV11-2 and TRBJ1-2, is EAGVAQSPRYKIIEKRQSVAFWCNPISGHATLYWYQQILGQGPKLLIQFQNNGVVDDSQLPKDRFSAERLKGVDSTLKIQPAKLEDSAVYLCASSLGENTNYGYTFGSGTRLTVV.

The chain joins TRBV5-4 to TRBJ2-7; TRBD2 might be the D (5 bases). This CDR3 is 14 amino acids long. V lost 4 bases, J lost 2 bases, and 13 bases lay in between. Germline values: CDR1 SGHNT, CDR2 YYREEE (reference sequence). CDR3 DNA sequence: TGTGCCAGCAGCCGCGAAGGACTCACCTACGAGCAGTACTTC. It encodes CASSREGLTYEQYF.

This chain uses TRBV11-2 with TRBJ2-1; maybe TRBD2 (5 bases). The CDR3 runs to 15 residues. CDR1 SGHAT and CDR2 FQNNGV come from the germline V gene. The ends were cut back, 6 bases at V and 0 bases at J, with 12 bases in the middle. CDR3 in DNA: TGTGCCAGCAGGCCCGGGGTGAGCTCCTACAATGAGCAGTTCTTC. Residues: CASRPGVSSYNEQFF.

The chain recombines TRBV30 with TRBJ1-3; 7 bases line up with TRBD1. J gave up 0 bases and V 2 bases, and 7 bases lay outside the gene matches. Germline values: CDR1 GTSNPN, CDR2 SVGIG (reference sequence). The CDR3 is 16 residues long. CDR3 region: CAWSKYGQASGNTIYF. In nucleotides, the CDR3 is TGTGCCTGGAGTAAATATGGACAGGCCTCTGGAAACACCATATATTTT. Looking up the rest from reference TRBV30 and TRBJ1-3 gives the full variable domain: SQTIHQWPATLVQPVGSPLSLECTVEGTSNPNLYWYRQAAGRGLQLLFYSVGIGQISSEVPQNLSASRPQDRQFILSSKKLLLSDSGFYLCAWSKYGQASGNTIYFGEGSWLTVV.

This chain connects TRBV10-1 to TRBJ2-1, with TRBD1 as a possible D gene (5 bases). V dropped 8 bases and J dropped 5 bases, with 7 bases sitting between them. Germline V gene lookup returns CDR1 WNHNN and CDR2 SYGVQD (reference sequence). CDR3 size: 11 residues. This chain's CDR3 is CASGQDNEQFF. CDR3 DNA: TGCGCCAGCGGACAAGACAATGAGCAGTTCTTC.

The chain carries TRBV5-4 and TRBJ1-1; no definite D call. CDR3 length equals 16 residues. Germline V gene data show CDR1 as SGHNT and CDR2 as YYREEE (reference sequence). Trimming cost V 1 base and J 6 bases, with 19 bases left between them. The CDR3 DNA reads TGTGCCAGCAGCTTGATCACATCGGTGGCCCACCCTGAAGCTTTCTTT. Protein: CASSLITSVAHPEAFF. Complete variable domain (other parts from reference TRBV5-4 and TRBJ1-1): ETGVTQSPTHLIKTRGQQVTLRCSSQSGHNTVSWYQQALGQGPQFIFQYYREEENGRGNFPPRFSGLQFPNYSSELNVNALELDDSALYLCASSLITSVAHPEAFFGQGTRLTVV.

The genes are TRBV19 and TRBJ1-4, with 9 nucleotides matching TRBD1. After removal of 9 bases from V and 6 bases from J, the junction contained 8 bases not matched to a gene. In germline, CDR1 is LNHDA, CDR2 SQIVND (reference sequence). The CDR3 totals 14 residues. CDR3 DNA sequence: TGTGCCAGCTCTCGGACAGGGGTGGATGAAAAACTGTTTTTT. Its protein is CASSRTGVDEKLFF.

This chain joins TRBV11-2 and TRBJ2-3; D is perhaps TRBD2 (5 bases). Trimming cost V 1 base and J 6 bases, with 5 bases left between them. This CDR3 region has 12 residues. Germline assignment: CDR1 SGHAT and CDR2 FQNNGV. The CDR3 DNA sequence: TGTGCCAGCAGCTTAGGGGAGGATACGCAGTATTTT. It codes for CASSLGEDTQYF. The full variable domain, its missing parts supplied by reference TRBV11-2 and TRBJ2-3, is EAGVAQSPRYKIIEKRQSVAFWCNPISGHATLYWYQQILGQGPKLLIQFQNNGVVDDSQLPKDRFSAERLKGVDSTLKIQPAKLEDSAVYLCASSLGEDTQYFGPGTRLTVL.